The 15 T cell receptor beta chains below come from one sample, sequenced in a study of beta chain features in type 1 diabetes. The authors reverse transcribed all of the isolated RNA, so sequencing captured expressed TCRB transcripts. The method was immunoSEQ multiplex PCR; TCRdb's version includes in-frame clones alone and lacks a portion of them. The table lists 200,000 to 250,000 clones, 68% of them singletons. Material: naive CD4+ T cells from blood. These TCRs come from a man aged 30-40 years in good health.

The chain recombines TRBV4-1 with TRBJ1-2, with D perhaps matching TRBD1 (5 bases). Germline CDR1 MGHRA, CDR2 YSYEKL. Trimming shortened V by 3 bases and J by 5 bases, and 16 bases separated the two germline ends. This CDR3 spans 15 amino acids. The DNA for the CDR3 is TGCGCCAGCAGCCAGGTTATTATAAGGGGTTATGGCTACACCTTC. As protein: CASSQVIIRGYGYTF.

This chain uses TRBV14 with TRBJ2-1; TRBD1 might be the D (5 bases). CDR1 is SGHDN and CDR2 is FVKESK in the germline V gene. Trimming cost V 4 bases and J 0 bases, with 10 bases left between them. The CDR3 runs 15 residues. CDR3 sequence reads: CASSLLQGSYNEQFF. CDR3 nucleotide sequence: TGTGCCAGCAGCCTTTTGCAGGGCTCCTACAATGAGCAGTTCTTC.

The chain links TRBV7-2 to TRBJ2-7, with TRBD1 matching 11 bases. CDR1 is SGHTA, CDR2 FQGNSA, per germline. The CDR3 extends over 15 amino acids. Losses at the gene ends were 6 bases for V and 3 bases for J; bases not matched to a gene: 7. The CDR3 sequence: CASSSTGTGGYEQYF. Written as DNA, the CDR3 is TGTGCCAGCAGTTCGACCGGGACAGGGGGCTACGAGCAGTACTTC.

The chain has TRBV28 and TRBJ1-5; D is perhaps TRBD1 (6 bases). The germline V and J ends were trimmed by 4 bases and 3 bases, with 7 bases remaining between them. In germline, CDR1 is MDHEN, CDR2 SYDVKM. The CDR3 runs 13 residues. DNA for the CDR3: TGTGCCAGCAGTTGGGACATCAATCAGCCCCAGCATTTT. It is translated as CASSWDINQPQHF.

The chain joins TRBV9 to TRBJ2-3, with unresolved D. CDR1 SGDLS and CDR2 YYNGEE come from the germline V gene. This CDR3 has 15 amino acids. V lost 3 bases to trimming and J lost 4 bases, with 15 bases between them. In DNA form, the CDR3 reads TGTGCCAGCAGCGGAACGGCCCAATTATCAGATACGCAGTATTTT. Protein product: CASSGTAQLSDTQYF. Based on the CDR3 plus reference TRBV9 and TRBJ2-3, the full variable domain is DSGVTQTPKHLITATGQRVTLRCSPRSGDLSVYWYQQSLDQGLQFLIQYYNGEERAKGNILERFSAQQFPDLHSELNLSSLELGDSALYFCASSGTAQLSDTQYFGPGTRLTVL.

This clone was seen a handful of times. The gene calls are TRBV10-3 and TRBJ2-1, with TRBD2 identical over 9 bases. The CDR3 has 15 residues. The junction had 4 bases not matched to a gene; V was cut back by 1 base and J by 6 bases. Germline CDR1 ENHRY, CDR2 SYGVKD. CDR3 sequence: CAISELAGALNEQFF. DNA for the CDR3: TGTGCCATCAGTGAGTTAGCGGGAGCTCTCAATGAGCAGTTCTTC.

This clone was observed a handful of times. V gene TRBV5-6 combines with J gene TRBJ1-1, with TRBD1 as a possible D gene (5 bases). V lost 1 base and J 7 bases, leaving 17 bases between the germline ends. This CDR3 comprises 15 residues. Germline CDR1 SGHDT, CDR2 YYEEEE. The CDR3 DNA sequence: TGTGCCAGCAGCTTGTATACAGGAGCCTCAGGTGAAGCTTTCTTT. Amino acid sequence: CASSLYTGASGEAFF.

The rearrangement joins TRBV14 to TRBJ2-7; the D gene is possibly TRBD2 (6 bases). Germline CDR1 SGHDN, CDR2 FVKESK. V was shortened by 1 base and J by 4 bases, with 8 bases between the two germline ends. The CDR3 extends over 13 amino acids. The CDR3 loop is CASSQVAVYEQYF. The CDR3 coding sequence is TGTGCCAGCAGCCAAGTAGCGGTATACGAGCAGTACTTC.

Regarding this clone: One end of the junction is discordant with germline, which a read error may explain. The CDR3 loop is CAGRRGEGFGIGDEQFF. For the CDR3, the DNA is TGTGCCGGGAGGAGGGGTGAGGGATTTGGTATAGGCGATGAGCAGTTCTTC. The chain is built from TRBV30 and TRBJ2-1; D might be TRBD2 (6 bases). The CDR3 has 17 residues. Germline CDR1 reads GTSNPN; CDR2 reads SVGIG (reference sequence).

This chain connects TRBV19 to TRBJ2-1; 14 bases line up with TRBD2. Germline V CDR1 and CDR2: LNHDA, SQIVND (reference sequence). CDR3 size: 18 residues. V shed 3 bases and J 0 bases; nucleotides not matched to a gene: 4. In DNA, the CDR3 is TGTGCCAGTAGTATCTCCGGGACTAGCGGGAGCTCCTACAATGAGCAGTTCTTC. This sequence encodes CASSISGTSGSSYNEQFF.

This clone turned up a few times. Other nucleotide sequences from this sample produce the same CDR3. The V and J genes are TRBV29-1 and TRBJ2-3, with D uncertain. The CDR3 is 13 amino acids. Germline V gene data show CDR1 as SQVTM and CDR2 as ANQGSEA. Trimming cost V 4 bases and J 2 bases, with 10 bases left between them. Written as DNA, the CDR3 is TGCAGCGTTGTCGGACGGGCCACAGATACGCAGTATTTT. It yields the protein CSVVGRATDTQYF.

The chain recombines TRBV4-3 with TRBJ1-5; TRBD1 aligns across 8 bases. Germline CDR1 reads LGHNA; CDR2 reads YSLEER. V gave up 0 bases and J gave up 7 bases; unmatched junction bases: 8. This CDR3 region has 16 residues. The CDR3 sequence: CASSQDPQGARQPQHF. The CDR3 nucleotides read TGCGCCAGCAGCCAAGATCCGCAGGGGGCACGACAGCCCCAGCATTTT.

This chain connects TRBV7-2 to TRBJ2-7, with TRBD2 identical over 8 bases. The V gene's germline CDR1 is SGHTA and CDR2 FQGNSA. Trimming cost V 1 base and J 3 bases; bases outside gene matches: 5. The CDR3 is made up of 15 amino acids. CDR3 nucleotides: TGTGCCAGCAGCTTAGGCGGGGGGCCGGGCTACGAGCAGTACTTC. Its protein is CASSLGGGPGYEQYF.

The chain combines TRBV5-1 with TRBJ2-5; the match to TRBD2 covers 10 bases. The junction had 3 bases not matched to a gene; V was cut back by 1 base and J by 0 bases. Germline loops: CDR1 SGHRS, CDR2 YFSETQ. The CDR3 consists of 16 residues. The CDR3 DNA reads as TGCGCCAGCAGCTTGAGAGGACTAGCGGACCAAGAGACCCAGTACTTC. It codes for CASSLRGLADQETQYF.

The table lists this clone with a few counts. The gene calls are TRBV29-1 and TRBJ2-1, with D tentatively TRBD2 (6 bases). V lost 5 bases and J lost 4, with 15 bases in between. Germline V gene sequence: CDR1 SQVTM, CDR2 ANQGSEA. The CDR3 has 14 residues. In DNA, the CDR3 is TGCAGCGTTCCTTCGGGAGTTTCTTACAATGAGCAGTTCTTC. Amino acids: CSVPSGVSYNEQFF.